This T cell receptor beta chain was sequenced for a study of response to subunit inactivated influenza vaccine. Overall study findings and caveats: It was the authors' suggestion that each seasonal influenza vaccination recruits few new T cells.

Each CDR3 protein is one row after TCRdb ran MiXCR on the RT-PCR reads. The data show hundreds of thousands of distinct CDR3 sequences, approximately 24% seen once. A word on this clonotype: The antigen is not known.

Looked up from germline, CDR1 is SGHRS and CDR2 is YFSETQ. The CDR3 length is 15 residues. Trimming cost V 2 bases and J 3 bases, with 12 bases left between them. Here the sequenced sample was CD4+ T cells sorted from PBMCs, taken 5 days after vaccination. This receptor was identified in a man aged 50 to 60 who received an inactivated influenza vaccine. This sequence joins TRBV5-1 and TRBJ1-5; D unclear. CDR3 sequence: CASSFSGNLNQPQHF. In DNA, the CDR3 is TGCGCCAGCAGCTTTTCGGGGAATCTCAATCAGCCCCAGCATTTT.